The present entry profiles one T cell receptor beta chain with its context. The antigen remains unidentified. TCRdb fed the reads into MiXCR, producing one record per CDR3 protein. The sample includes hundreds of thousands of distinct CDR3 sequences, about 33% of them seen just once. This specimen belongs to a study of T cell repertoires in cytomegalovirus infection. Study overall: Selection of CMV epitopes for the study included recently identified HLA-C-restricted and well-studied HLA-B-restricted ones. From public TCR beta signatures came an indication of both CMV infection and matching HLA type.

Trimming removed 3 bases from V and 0 bases from J, with 13 bases in between. Germline values: CDR1 SGHKS, CDR2 YYEKEE (reference sequence). The CDR3 extends over 16 amino acids. The sample in question was cultured CD8+ T cells from PBMCs, obtained from culture after CMV antigen stimulation. V usage is TRBV5-5 and J usage is TRBJ2-4; tentatively, D is TRBD1 or TRBD2 (6 bases each). This TCR came from a human donor in good health (CMV status not recorded). Some clones in this sample may be carry-over from other donors' samples. The CDR3 spells CASSYLEGVAKNIQYF. In DNA, the CDR3 is TGTGCCAGCAGCTACCTGGAGGGGGTAGCCAAAAACATTCAGTACTTC. Together with reference TRBV5-5 and TRBJ2-4, the CDR3 gives the full variable domain: DAGVTQSPTHLIKTRGQQVTLRCSPISGHKSVSWYQQVLGQGPQFIFQYYEKEERGRGNFPDRFSARQFPNYSSELNVNALLLGDSALYLCASSYLEGVAKNIQYFGAGTRLSVL.